These T cell receptor beta chains were read from a single sample in a study of post-analysis software for immune sequencing data. TCRdb independently ran MiXCR on the PCR reads; one entry per CDR3 protein. Seen here are roughly 540,000 distinct CDR3 sequences, 34% observed once, and the top ten hold 4.5% to 7.5%. Sequencing was carried out using blood. All receptors come from a girl aged 2-17 years with multiple sclerosis. The CDR3 runs from the conserved cysteine through the conserved F or W. D genes are given only for firm matches. Some rows have no size entry. The others give once, few or many, or a class for an expanded clone.

TRBD2	TRBV7-7	few	TRBJ2-1	TGTGCCAGCAGCTCAAAGCTAGCGGGGGGCCACAATGAGCAGTTCTTC	CASSSKLAGGHNEQFF
-	TRBV18	-	TRBJ2-3	TGTGCCAGCTCACCATTAGGTGGCGATACGCAGTATTTT	CASSPLGGDTQYF
-	TRBV11-2	-	TRBJ2-5	TGTGCCAGCAGCCCGACCCTGGGGGAGACCCAGTACTTC	CASSPTLGETQYF
TRBD2	TRBV6-5	-	TRBJ2-1	TGTGCCAGCAGTTACTCGGGGGGGTCCTACAATGAGCAGTTCTTC	CASSYSGGSYNEQFF
TRBD1	TRBV2	-	TRBJ2-2	TGTGCCAGCAGTGCGGGACAGGGAATCGGGGAGCTGTTTTTT	CASSAGQGIGELFF
-	TRBV20-1	-	TRBJ1-4	TGCAGTGCTAGAGATGACTCGCTTAGTAGTGAAAAACTGTTTTTT	CSARDDSLSSEKLFF
-	TRBV10-3	-	TRBJ2-1	TGTGCCATCAGACCCCCCGTAGGGAGTGAGCAGTTCTTC	CAIRPPVGSEQFF
TRBD1	TRBV20-1	few	TRBJ2-1	TGCAGTGCTAGTCACACCGGGACAGGGTGGTACAATGAGCAGTTCTTC	CSASHTGTGWYNEQFF
-	TRBV7-3	many	TRBJ2-1	TGTGCCAGCAGCCCCAATTATCTACATCCAGTAGATGAGCAGTTCTTC	CASSPNYLHPVDEQFF
TRBD1	TRBV5-5	many	TRBJ2-5	TGTGCCAGCAGTGGGACAGGGGGCATAGAGACCCAGTACTTC	CASSGTGGIETQYF
-	TRBV5-1	-	TRBJ2-1	TGCGCCAGCAGCTTGGGACAGTTAAACAATGAGCAGTTCTTC	CASSLGQLNNEQFF
TRBD2	TRBV20-1	-	TRBJ2-1	TGCAGTGCTCCCGAACTAGCGGGTGAAGAGACCCAGTTCTTC	CSAPELAGEETQFF
-	TRBV3-1	-	TRBJ1-5	TGTGCCAGCAGCCAAGAACAGGGCATTTGGCATCAGCCCCAGCATTTT	CASSQEQGIWHQPQHF
-	TRBV5-1	few	TRBJ2-7	TGCGCCAGCAGCTTGGAGGCAGGGGAATACGGCTACGAGCAGTACTTC	CASSLEAGEYGYEQYF
-	TRBV12-3/TRBV12-4	-	TRBJ1-1	TGTGCCAGCAGTCCCGGGACATCAGCTTTCTTT	CASSPGTSAFF
-	TRBV12-3/TRBV12-4	few	TRBJ2-3	TGTGCCAGCAGTTTAACCTCACGATCCACAGATACGCAGTATTTT	CASSLTSRSTDTQYF
TRBD2	TRBV5-1	many	TRBJ2-7	TGCGCCAGCAGCTGGGAGGAGGGAGCGGGGGTCTACGAGCAGTACTTC	CASSWEEGAGVYEQYF
TRBD1	TRBV12-3/TRBV12-4	few	TRBJ1-2	TGTGCCAGCAGTTCCCAGGGGGGCCGAAAAGGGGGCTACACCTTC	CASSSQGGRKGGYTF
-	TRBV14	-	TRBJ2-1	TGTGCCAGCAGCCCTATCCACCCAGGGGTGTTGCTACACAATGAGCAGTTCTTC	CASSPIHPGVLLHNEQFF
-	TRBV6-1	few	TRBJ2-5	TGTGCCAGCTTTCAGACTATGGAGACCCAGTACTTC	CASFQTMETQYF
-	TRBV10-1	many	TRBJ2-3	TGCGCCAGCAGTGAGGAGACTAGCGTTATCAGGGGGACGCAGTATTTT	CASSEETSVIRGTQYF
TRBD1	TRBV5-1	-	TRBJ1-4	TGCGCCAGCAGCCCCGGGGACAGGGGGGATGAAAAACTGTTTTTT	CASSPGDRGDEKLFF
-	TRBV6-5	few	TRBJ1-2	TGTGCCAGCAGTTACTCCGGGGGCCAAAACTATGGCTACACCTTC	CASSYSGGQNYGYTF
-	TRBV5-1	-	TRBJ2-3	TGCGCCAGCAGCTTGCAACTTATCACAGATACGCAGTATTTT	CASSLQLITDTQYF
TRBD2	TRBV20-1	once	TRBJ2-1	TGCAGTGTGCGGACCTATACTAGCGGGCCTAGCTCCTACAATGAGCAGTTCTTC	CSVRTYTSGPSSYNEQFF
TRBD1	TRBV29-1	many	TRBJ2-5	TGCAGCGTAGGACAGGGGGAGAGGGAGACCCAGTACTTC	CSVGQGERETQYF
TRBD1	TRBV29-1	many	TRBJ2-7	TGCAGCGTTGGGACAGGGATCGAGGAGCAGTACTTC	CSVGTGIEEQYF
TRBD1	TRBV7-4	-	TRBJ1-5	TGTGCCAGCAGCTTAGCAGGAGGCCAGGGGGCGTCTCAGCCCCAGCATTTT	CASSLAGGQGASQPQHF
TRBD1	TRBV5-1	-	TRBJ1-4	TGCGCCAGCAGCCTAATGGGACAGACGAATGAAAAACTGTTTTTT	CASSLMGQTNEKLFF
TRBD2	TRBV15	-	TRBJ2-5	TGTGCCGCCAGCCAAACTAGCGGGGGGGAGACCCAGTACTTC	CAASQTSGGETQYF
-	TRBV25-1	many	TRBJ2-7	TGTGCCAGCAGTGAATGGGGCAGAGCCTACGAGCAGTACTTC	CASSEWGRAYEQYF
-	TRBV5-1	-	TRBJ1-1	TGCGCCAGCAGCGCTGCGACAGAGAACACTGAAGCTTTCTTT	CASSAATENTEAFF
-	TRBV5-6	-	TRBJ2-5	TGTGCCAGCAGCTTCGATTCAGGGTGGGACGAGACCCAGTACTTC	CASSFDSGWDETQYF
-	TRBV10-3	many	TRBJ2-1	TGTGCCATCAGTGAGTCTGTGGTTCCTAATGAGCAGTTCTTC	CAISESVVPNEQFF
-	TRBV19	-	TRBJ1-1	TGTGCCAGTAGTCCCCGGGACCTAGCGAACACTGAAGCTTTCTTT	CASSPRDLANTEAFF
-	TRBV5-1	-	TRBJ1-3	TGCGCCAGCAGCTTGGCCGTAGGGGAAGACACCATATATTTT	CASSLAVGEDTIYF
-	TRBV2	few	TRBJ2-5	TGTGCCAGCAGTGCCTCTAGGACAGTGGAGACCCAGTACTTC	CASSASRTVETQYF
TRBD2	TRBV11-2	few	TRBJ2-4	TGTGCCAGCAGCTTAACTAGCGGGGATCAAAACATTCAGTACTTC	CASSLTSGDQNIQYF
-	TRBV13	-	TRBJ1-2	TGTGCCAGCAGCCCCTCGGATACAGGGATTGGTGGCTACACCTTC	CASSPSDTGIGGYTF
-	TRBV6-6	many	TRBJ2-5	TGTGCCAGCAACCTCCTGGTTGGAGAGACCCAGTACTTC	CASNLLVGETQYF
-	TRBV7-2	-	TRBJ2-3	TGTGCCAGCAGCCGGGGGCCAGCCTCTAGCACAGATACGCAGTATTTT	CASSRGPASSTDTQYF
-	TRBV6-4	-	TRBJ2-7	TGTGCCGGCAGTGACTTCTACGAGCAGTACTTC	CAGSDFYEQYF
TRBD1	TRBV12-3/TRBV12-4	-	TRBJ1-6	TGTGCCAGCAGTCGTACAGGGGAGGTTTCACCCCTCCACTTT	CASSRTGEVSPLHF
-	TRBV20-1	few	TRBJ2-1	TGCAGTGCTAGATCCCGACTGCGGACGTTGCGGGGGCAGTTCTTC	CSARSRLRTLRGQFF
-	TRBV5-1	few	TRBJ1-5	TGCGCCAGCAGCCCGACCCCCGATCAGCCCCAGCATTTT	CASSPTPDQPQHF
-	TRBV10-3	many	TRBJ1-2	TGTGCCATCAGTGAGGAAAACAGCAATGGCTACACCTTC	CAISEENSNGYTF
-	TRBV7-2	few	TRBJ2-3	TGTGCCAGCAGCTTAGCACGAGACGCAGATACGCAGTATTTT	CASSLARDADTQYF
TRBD1	TRBV5-1	few	TRBJ2-2	TGCGCCAGCGAACAGGGGGCGCGCGGGGACACCGGGGAGCTGTTTTTT	CASEQGARGDTGELFF
TRBD2	TRBV3-1	few	TRBJ2-3	TGTGCCAGCAGCCAAGAGGGGGGGCGGACTAGCGGAACAGATACGCAGTATTTT	CASSQEGGRTSGTDTQYF
-	TRBV5-1	few	TRBJ2-3	TGCGCCAGCAGCCTGGACGTCTCTAGCACAGATACGCAGTATTTT	CASSLDVSSTDTQYF
-	TRBV11-3	-	TRBJ2-5	TGTGCCAGCAGCCTGTTGTACCAAGAGACCCAGTACTTC	CASSLLYQETQYF
-	TRBV18	-	TRBJ2-5	TGTGCCAGCTCACCACCTTCTATGCGGGAGACCCAGTACTTC	CASSPPSMRETQYF
TRBD2	TRBV6-5	few	TRBJ2-3	TGTGCCAGCAGTTTCCTTAGCGGGGGGGCAGATACGCAGTATTTT	CASSFLSGGADTQYF
TRBD2	TRBV20-1	many	TRBJ2-3	TGCAGTGCTACCGGGACTAGCGGGGGCAGTGGGGGCGGAGATACGCAGTATTTT	CSATGTSGGSGGGDTQYF
TRBD1	TRBV4-1	many	TRBJ2-1	TGCGCCAGCGATCCTCGGACAGGGGGAGGTGAGCAGTTCTTC	CASDPRTGGGEQFF
-	TRBV7-3	few	TRBJ2-3	TGTGCCAGCAGCTTAACGGGGAAGCCATTAGATACGCAGTATTTT	CASSLTGKPLDTQYF
TRBD1	TRBV6-5	-	TRBJ1-2	TGTGCCAGCATCAAAGGCGACAGGGGAAACTATGGCTACACCTTC	CASIKGDRGNYGYTF